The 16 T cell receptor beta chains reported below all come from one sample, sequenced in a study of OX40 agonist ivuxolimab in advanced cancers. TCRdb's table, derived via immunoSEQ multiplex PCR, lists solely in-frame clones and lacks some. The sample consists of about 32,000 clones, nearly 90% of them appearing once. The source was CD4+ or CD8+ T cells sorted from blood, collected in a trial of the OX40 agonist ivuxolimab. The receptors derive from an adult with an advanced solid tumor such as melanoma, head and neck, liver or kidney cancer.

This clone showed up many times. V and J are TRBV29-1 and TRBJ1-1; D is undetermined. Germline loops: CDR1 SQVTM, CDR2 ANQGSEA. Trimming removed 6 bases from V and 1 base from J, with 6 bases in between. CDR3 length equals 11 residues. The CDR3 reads CSVYENTEAFF. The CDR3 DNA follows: TGCAGCGTCTATGAGAACACTGAAGCTTTCTTT.

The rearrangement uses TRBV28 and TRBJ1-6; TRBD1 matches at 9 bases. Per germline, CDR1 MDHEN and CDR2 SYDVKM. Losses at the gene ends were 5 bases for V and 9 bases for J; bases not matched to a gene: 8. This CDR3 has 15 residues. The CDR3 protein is CASSILDRGTSPLHF. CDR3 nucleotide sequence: TGTGCCAGCAGTATATTGGACAGGGGCACTTCACCCCTCCACTTT.

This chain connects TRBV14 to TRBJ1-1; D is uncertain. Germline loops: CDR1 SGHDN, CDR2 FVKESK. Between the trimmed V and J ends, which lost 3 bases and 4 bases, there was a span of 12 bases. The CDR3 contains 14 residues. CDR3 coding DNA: TGTGCCAGCAGCCAGACGGTCAGAAGCACTGAAGCTTTCTTT. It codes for CASSQTVRSTEAFF.

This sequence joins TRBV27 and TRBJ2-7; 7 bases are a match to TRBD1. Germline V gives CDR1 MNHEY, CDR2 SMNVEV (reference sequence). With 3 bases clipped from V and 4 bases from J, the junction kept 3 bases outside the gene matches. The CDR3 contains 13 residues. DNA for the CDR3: TGTGCCAGCAGTTTGGGGACAGATTACGAGCAGTACTTC. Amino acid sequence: CASSLGTDYEQYF.

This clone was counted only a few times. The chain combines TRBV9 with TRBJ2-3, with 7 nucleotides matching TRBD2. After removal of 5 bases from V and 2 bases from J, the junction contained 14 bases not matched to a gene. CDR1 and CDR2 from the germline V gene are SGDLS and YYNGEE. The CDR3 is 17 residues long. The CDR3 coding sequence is TGTGCCAGCAGGGACCCGGGGGGAGCCAAGCCCACAGATACGCAGTATTTT. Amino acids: CASRDPGGAKPTDTQYF.

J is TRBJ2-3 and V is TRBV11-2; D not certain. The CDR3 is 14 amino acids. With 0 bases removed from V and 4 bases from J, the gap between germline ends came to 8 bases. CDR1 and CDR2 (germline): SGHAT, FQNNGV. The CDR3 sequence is CASSLDTRPDTQYF. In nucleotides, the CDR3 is TGTGCCAGCAGCTTAGATACTCGGCCAGATACGCAGTATTTT.

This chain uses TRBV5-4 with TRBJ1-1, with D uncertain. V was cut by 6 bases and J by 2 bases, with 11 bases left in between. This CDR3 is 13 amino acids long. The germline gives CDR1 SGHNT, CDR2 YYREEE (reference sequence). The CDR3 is CASIRPDNTEAFF. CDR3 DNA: TGTGCCAGCATCCGGCCGGATAACACTGAAGCTTTCTTT.

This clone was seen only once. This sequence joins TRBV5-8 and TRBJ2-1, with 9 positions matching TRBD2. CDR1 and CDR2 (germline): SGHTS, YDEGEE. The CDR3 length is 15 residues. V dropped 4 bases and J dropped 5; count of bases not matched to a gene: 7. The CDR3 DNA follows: TGTGCCAGCAGCGGGCGGGAGGGGGGCCACAATGAGCAGTTCTTC. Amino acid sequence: CASSGREGGHNEQFF.

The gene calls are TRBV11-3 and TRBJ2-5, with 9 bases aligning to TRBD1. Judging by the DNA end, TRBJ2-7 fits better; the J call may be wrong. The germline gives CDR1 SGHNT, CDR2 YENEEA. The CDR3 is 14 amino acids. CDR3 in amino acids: CASSPGTGSYEQYF. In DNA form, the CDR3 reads TGTGCCAGCAGCCCCGGGACAGGGTCCTACGAGCAGTACTTC.

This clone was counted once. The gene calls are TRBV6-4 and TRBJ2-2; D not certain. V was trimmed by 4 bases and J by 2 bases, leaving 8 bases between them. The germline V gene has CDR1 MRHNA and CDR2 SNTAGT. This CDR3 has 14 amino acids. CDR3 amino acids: CASSAYGNTGELFF. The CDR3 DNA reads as TGTGCCAGCAGTGCTTACGGAAACACCGGGGAGCTGTTTTTT.

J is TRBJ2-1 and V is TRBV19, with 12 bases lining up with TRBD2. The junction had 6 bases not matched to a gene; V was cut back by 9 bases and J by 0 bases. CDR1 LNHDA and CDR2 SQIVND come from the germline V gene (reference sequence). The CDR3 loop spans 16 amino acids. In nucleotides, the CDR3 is TGTGCCAGCCAGACTAGCGGGGGCCTCTCCTACAATGAGCAGTTCTTC. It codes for CASQTSGGLSYNEQFF.

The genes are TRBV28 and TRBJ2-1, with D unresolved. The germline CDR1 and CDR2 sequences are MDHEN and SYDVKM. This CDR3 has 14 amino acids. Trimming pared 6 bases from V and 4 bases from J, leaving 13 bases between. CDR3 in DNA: TGTGCCAGCAGCCTAAGGTCCGGGTACAATGAGCAGTTCTTC. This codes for CASSLRSGYNEQFF.

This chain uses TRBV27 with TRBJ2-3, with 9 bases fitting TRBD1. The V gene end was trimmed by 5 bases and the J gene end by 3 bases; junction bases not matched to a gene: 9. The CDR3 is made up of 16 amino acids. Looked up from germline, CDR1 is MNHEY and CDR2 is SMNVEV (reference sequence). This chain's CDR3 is CASSTTGGIRTDTQYF. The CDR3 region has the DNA TGTGCCAGCAGTACGACAGGGGGAATACGAACAGATACGCAGTATTTT.

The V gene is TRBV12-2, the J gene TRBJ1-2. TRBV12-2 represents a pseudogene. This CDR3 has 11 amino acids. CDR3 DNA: TGTGCAAGTCGCTTAAAGGGTGGCTACACCTTC. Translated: CASRLKGGYTF.

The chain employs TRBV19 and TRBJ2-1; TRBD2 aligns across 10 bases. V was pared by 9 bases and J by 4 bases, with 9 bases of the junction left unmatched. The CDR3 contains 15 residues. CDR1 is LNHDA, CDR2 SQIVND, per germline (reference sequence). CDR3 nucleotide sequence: TGTGCCAGCATCGCTACGACTAGCGGGTACAATGAGCAGTTCTTC. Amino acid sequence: CASIATTSGYNEQFF.

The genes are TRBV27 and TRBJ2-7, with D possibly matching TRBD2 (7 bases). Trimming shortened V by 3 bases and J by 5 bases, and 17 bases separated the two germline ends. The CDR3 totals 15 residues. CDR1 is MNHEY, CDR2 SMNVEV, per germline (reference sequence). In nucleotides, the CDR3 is TGTGCCAGCAGTTTGGGGGGGCCGGGGGTAAACGAGCAGTACTTC. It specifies CASSLGGPGVNEQYF.